The rows below give T cell receptor beta chains drawn from one sample of a study of OX40 agonist ivuxolimab in advanced cancers. Assay used: immunoSEQ multiplex PCR; TCRdb lists only in-frame clones, some missing. The table includes 90,000 to 100,000 clones, approximately 95% detected once. Material: CD4+ or CD8+ T cells sorted from blood, obtained in a trial of the OX40 agonist ivuxolimab. Receptors were obtained from an adult with an advanced solid tumor such as melanoma, head and neck, liver or kidney cancer. The CDR3 runs from the conserved cysteine through the conserved F or W. A D gene is named only where the DNA matches it firmly. Clone size is shown for a subset of rows, as once, few, many or a class of expanded clone.

clone size: .; D gene: .; J gene: TRBJ1-1; V gene: TRBV6-5; CDR3 DNA: TGTGCCAGCAGCCAACAGGGGAACACTGAAGCTTTCTTT; CDR3 protein: CASSQQGNTEAFF
clone size: once; D gene: TRBD1; J gene: TRBJ1-1; V gene: TRBV19; CDR3 DNA: TGTGCCAGTAGTGTGACAGGGCAAACTGAAGCTTTCTTT; CDR3 protein: CASSVTGQTEAFF
clone size: .; D gene: .; J gene: TRBJ1-6; V gene: TRBV7-9; CDR3 DNA: TGTGCCAGCAGCTTAGTAGGTTTGGCAGAGAATTCACCCCTCCACTTT; CDR3 protein: CASSLVGLAENSPLHF
clone size: .; D gene: .; J gene: TRBJ2-7; V gene: TRBV4-3; CDR3 DNA: TGCGCCAGCAGCCAGACCCAGGGCCACGAGCAGTACTTC; CDR3 protein: CASSQTQGHEQYF
clone size: once; D gene: TRBD1; J gene: TRBJ1-2; V gene: TRBV10-3; CDR3 DNA: TGTGCCATCAGTGAGACACTAGGAGGGACAGCCAACTATGGCTACACCTTC; CDR3 protein: CAISETLGGTANYGYTF
clone size: .; D gene: TRBD1; J gene: TRBJ2-5; V gene: TRBV5-1; CDR3 DNA: TGCGCCAGCAGTCCACAGGGGGCAGTCCAAGAGACCCAGTACTTC; CDR3 protein: CASSPQGAVQETQYF
clone size: .; D gene: .; J gene: TRBJ2-3; V gene: TRBV7-3; CDR3 DNA: TGTGCCAGCAGCTCCTCAGGGGATACGCAGTATTTT; CDR3 protein: CASSSSGDTQYF
clone size: .; D gene: TRBD2; J gene: TRBJ2-1; V gene: TRBV5-4; CDR3 DNA: TGTGCCAGCAGTCCGACTAGCGGGAGGGCCGATGAGCAGTTCTTC; CDR3 protein: CASSPTSGRADEQFF
clone size: .; D gene: TRBD2; J gene: TRBJ2-1; V gene: TRBV7-6; CDR3 DNA: TGTGCCAGCAGCTTAGGACTAGCGGGGGGGGATGAGCAGTTCTTC; CDR3 protein: CASSLGLAGGDEQFF
clone size: .; D gene: .; J gene: TRBJ1-5; V gene: TRBV6-5; CDR3 DNA: TGTGCCAGCAGGCGCCAGGCGGAGGGGGATCAGCCCCAGCATTTT; CDR3 protein: CASRRQAEGDQPQHF
clone size: .; D gene: .; J gene: TRBJ2-1; V gene: TRBV6-1; CDR3 DNA: TGTGCCAGCAGTGACAGCCCGGGGAATGAGCAGTTCTTC; CDR3 protein: CASSDSPGNEQFF
clone size: .; D gene: .; J gene: TRBJ2-3; V gene: TRBV6-1; CDR3 DNA: TGTGCCAGCATTTCTAGCGTCGCAGATACGCAGTATTTT; CDR3 protein: CASISSVADTQYF
clone size: .; D gene: TRBD2; J gene: TRBJ2-7; V gene: TRBV5-6; CDR3 DNA: TGTGCCAGCAGCTTAGCTAGCGGGAGCAGTTTCTACGAGCAGTACTTC; CDR3 protein: CASSLASGSSFYEQYF
clone size: .; D gene: .; J gene: TRBJ2-3; V gene: TRBV5-1; CDR3 DNA: TGCGCCAGCAGGATCACAGATACGCAGTATTTT; CDR3 protein: CASRITDTQYF
clone size: once; D gene: .; J gene: TRBJ1-1; V gene: TRBV7-6; CDR3 DNA: TGTGCCAGCAGCTCAGGGCTTTCGGGAACTGAAGCTTTCTTT; CDR3 protein: CASSSGLSGTEAFF
clone size: .; D gene: .; J gene: TRBJ1-1; V gene: TRBV2; CDR3 DNA: TGTGCCAGCAGTGAAAGGGAGATGAGAACTGAAGCTTTCTTT; CDR3 protein: CASSEREMRTEAFF
clone size: .; D gene: .; J gene: TRBJ2-5; V gene: TRBV27; CDR3 DNA: TGTGCCAGCAGTTTCGACAGCACGAGAATGTACTTC; CDR3 protein: CASSFDSTRMYF
clone size: .; D gene: TRBD2; J gene: TRBJ2-1; V gene: TRBV4-1; CDR3 DNA: TGCGCCAGCAGCCAAGAAGGACTAGCGGGAGCCGATGAGCAGTTCTTC; CDR3 protein: CASSQEGLAGADEQFF
clone size: .; D gene: TRBD1; J gene: TRBJ1-1; V gene: TRBV6-1; CDR3 DNA: TGTGCCAGCAGCGGACAGGCGATAAAGGCTTTCTTT; CDR3 protein: CASSGQAIKAFF
clone size: .; D gene: .; J gene: TRBJ2-7; V gene: TRBV6-1; CDR3 DNA: TGTGCCAGCAGTGCCGCCTACGAGCAGTACTTC; CDR3 protein: CASSAAYEQYF
clone size: .; D gene: .; J gene: TRBJ2-5; V gene: TRBV5-6; CDR3 DNA: TGTGCCAGCAGCTTGTTTCGCTCACCTCAAGAGACCCAGTACTTC; CDR3 protein: CASSLFRSPQETQYF
clone size: .; D gene: TRBD2; J gene: TRBJ2-2; V gene: TRBV27; CDR3 DNA: TGTGCCAGCAGTTTGTACGGGACTAGCGGGAGCGACGGGGAGCTGTTTTTT; CDR3 protein: CASSLYGTSGSDGELFF
clone size: .; D gene: .; J gene: TRBJ1-1; V gene: TRBV27; CDR3 DNA: TGTGCCAGCAGCCTGGGGTACGGCACTGAAGCTTTCTTT; CDR3 protein: CASSLGYGTEAFF
clone size: once; D gene: .; J gene: TRBJ1-2; V gene: TRBV15; CDR3 DNA: TGTGCCACCAGCAGAGATGGAGCACACTATGGCTACACCTTC; CDR3 protein: CATSRDGAHYGYTF
clone size: .; D gene: TRBD1; J gene: TRBJ2-7; V gene: TRBV6-5; CDR3 DNA: TGTGCCAGCAGCACCTCCGGGACAGGGCCCTACGAGCAGTACTTC; CDR3 protein: CASSTSGTGPYEQYF
clone size: .; D gene: .; J gene: TRBJ2-7; V gene: TRBV7-6; CDR3 DNA: TGTGCCAGCAGCTTAGCCGGACCCGAGCAGTACTTC; CDR3 protein: CASSLAGPEQYF
clone size: .; D gene: .; J gene: TRBJ1-4; V gene: TRBV7-9; CDR3 DNA: TGTGCCAGCAGCTTTGGCAGGGAGTATGAAAAACTGTTTTTT; CDR3 protein: CASSFGREYEKLFF
clone size: once; D gene: .; J gene: TRBJ2-2; V gene: TRBV27; CDR3 DNA: TGTGCCAGCAGTTTAGGCCAGGGTACTGGGGAGCTGTTTTTT; CDR3 protein: CASSLGQGTGELFF
clone size: once; D gene: .; J gene: TRBJ1-2; V gene: TRBV5-6; CDR3 DNA: TGTGCCAGCAGCTTGGCGGCTATTCCCGATGGCTACACCTTC; CDR3 protein: CASSLAAIPDGYTF
clone size: .; D gene: .; J gene: TRBJ1-4; V gene: TRBV7-9; CDR3 DNA: TGTGCCAGCAGCAAGAGAGCAACTAATGAAAAACTGTTTTTT; CDR3 protein: CASSKRATNEKLFF
clone size: .; D gene: .; J gene: TRBJ2-7; V gene: TRBV27; CDR3 DNA: TGTGCCAGCAGTTACAGGCCTTCCTACGAGCAGTACTTC; CDR3 protein: CASSYRPSYEQYF
clone size: .; D gene: TRBD1; J gene: TRBJ1-1; V gene: TRBV6-4; CDR3 DNA: TGTGCCAGCAGGGCGACAGGGGAGAACACTGAAGCTTTCTTT; CDR3 protein: CASRATGENTEAFF
clone size: once; D gene: TRBD2; J gene: TRBJ2-5; V gene: TRBV7-7; CDR3 DNA: TGTGCCAGCAGCTTAGTGGCTAGCGGGAAGGAGACCCAGTACTTC; CDR3 protein: CASSLVASGKETQYF
clone size: .; D gene: .; J gene: TRBJ2-1; V gene: TRBV10-3; CDR3 DNA: TGTGCCATCAGTGAGTCTATCGAGCGCCGCTACAATGAGCAGTTCTTC; CDR3 protein: CAISESIERRYNEQFF
clone size: .; D gene: .; J gene: TRBJ2-7; V gene: TRBV6-1; CDR3 DNA: TGTGCCAGCAGTGTCGGGTCCCTCTACGAGCAGTACTTC; CDR3 protein: CASSVGSLYEQYF
clone size: .; D gene: TRBD1; J gene: TRBJ2-1; V gene: TRBV4-1; CDR3 DNA: TGCGCCAGCAGCCAAGATCGGGGACAGCTTGAGGAGCAGTTCTTC; CDR3 protein: CASSQDRGQLEEQFF
clone size: .; D gene: .; J gene: TRBJ1-4; V gene: TRBV5-1; CDR3 DNA: TGCGCCAGCAGTTATGAAAAACTGTTTTTT; CDR3 protein: CASSYEKLFF
clone size: .; D gene: .; J gene: TRBJ1-3; V gene: TRBV30; CDR3 DNA: TGTGCCTGGAACCATTGGGAGAACTCTGGAAACACCATATATTTT; CDR3 protein: CAWNHWENSGNTIYF
clone size: .; D gene: .; J gene: TRBJ1-2; V gene: TRBV23-1; CDR3 DNA: TGCGCCAGCAGCCGAGGGGCCCCCTCTAAGGGCTACACCTTC; CDR3 protein: CASSRGAPSKGYTF
clone size: .; D gene: .; J gene: TRBJ2-3; V gene: TRBV19; CDR3 DNA: TGTGCCGCCTCCCCTGTGCTCACAGATACGCAGTATTTT; CDR3 protein: CAASPVLTDTQYF
clone size: once; D gene: .; J gene: TRBJ2-1; V gene: TRBV27; CDR3 DNA: TGTGCCAGCAGTTTATCCCAATGGGAGTACAATGAGCAGTTCTTC; CDR3 protein: CASSLSQWEYNEQFF
clone size: .; D gene: .; J gene: TRBJ2-3; V gene: TRBV29-1; CDR3 DNA: TGCAGCGTTGAAGGTGGACACCGCACAGATACGCAGTATTTT; CDR3 protein: CSVEGGHRTDTQYF
clone size: .; D gene: .; J gene: TRBJ1-5; V gene: TRBV27; CDR3 DNA: TGTGCCAGCAGTTTATCAGGGACGGGGCAGCCCCAGCATTTT; CDR3 protein: CASSLSGTGQPQHF
clone size: .; D gene: TRBD1; J gene: TRBJ1-6; V gene: TRBV11-2; CDR3 DNA: TGTGCCAGCAGCTTGGGGGGCCGGGACAGAGCCCTCCACTTT; CDR3 protein: CASSLGGRDRALHF
clone size: .; D gene: .; J gene: TRBJ1-1; V gene: TRBV5-4; CDR3 DNA: TGTGCCAGCAGCGAAGGGACGTTGGGCACTGAAGCTTTCTTT; CDR3 protein: CASSEGTLGTEAFF
clone size: .; D gene: .; J gene: TRBJ1-1; V gene: TRBV7-9; CDR3 DNA: TGTGCCAGCATCCTAATACTCGGGGAGGAAGCTTTCTTT; CDR3 protein: CASILILGEEAFF
clone size: .; D gene: .; J gene: TRBJ2-5; V gene: TRBV21-1; CDR3 DNA: TGTGCCAGCAGCAAAAGCGAGACAGGGGAGGGAGAGACCCAGTACTTC; CDR3 protein: CASSKSETGEGETQYF
clone size: .; D gene: .; J gene: TRBJ2-1; V gene: TRBV19; CDR3 DNA: TGTGCCAGTAGCCCCCAACTAGAAACCTACAATGAGCAGTTCTTC; CDR3 protein: CASSPQLETYNEQFF